The clone carrying this TCR beta chain has just a few counts. The data stem from a study of spatial heterogeneity in lung cancer. Time point in this sample: sample taken at primary tumor resection. TCRdb re-called the 5' RACE reads through MiXCR, storing one row per CDR3 protein. The data contain thousands of distinct CDR3 sequences, 13% of them singletons. The V gene's germline CDR1 is LNHDA and CDR2 SQIVND (reference sequence). The CDR3 runs to 16 residues. Unmatched junction bases numbered 9, after V lost 5 bases and J lost 2 bases. J is TRBJ1-5 and V is TRBV19, with TRBD1 matching over 7 bases. Source: normal lung tissue next to the tumor, taken at surgery. The sequence was collected from a female donor with early-stage non-small cell lung cancer. CDR3 sequence reads: CASSPRQGLGNQPQHF. The DNA of the CDR3 is TGTGCCAGTAGTCCACGACAGGGTCTCGGCAATCAGCCCCAGCATTTT.